These T cell receptor beta chains were read from a single sample in a study of cytomegalovirus exposure and HLA in healthy donors. Here immunoSEQ multiplex PCR was the method, and the copy in TCRdb shows in-frame clones only, minus some. The table shows almost 75,000 clones, with 85% occurring only once. Material for sequencing was PBMCs. Receptors were obtained from a man aged 25 to 40 in good health and CMV-seronegative. The CDR3 runs from the conserved cysteine through the conserved F or W. Each record gives: CDR3 protein, CDR3 DNA, clone size, D gene, V gene, J gene. The D gene is left open where the match is weak. Part of the rows lack a size; the others show once, few, many or a class for expanded clones.

CASSLGQGKQETQYF	TGTGCCAGCAGTTTAGGACAGGGAAAACAAGAGACCCAGTACTTC	-	TRBD1	TRBV6-6	TRBJ2-5
CASLAGTDEKLFF	TGTGCCAGTCTGGCGGGGACGGATGAAAAACTGTTTTTT	many	-	TRBV6-6	TRBJ1-4
CASSVFGVNTEAFF	TGCGCCAGCAGCGTCTTCGGGGTGAACACTGAAGCTTTCTTT	once	-	TRBV5-1	TRBJ1-1
CASSRAGLEYNEQFF	TGTGCCAGCAGTCGAGCAGGACTAGAATACAATGAGCAGTTCTTC	-	TRBD2	TRBV2	TRBJ2-1
CASSPQKAGGYTF	TGTGCCAGCAGCCCCCAGAAGGCAGGCGGCTACACCTTC	-	-	TRBV6-5	TRBJ1-2
CSALGGRGGYTF	TGCAGCGCCTTGGGGGGGCGTGGTGGCTACACCTTC	-	-	TRBV29-1	TRBJ1-2
CASSGRSRSGTDTQYF	TGCGCCAGCAGCGGCCGCAGTAGAAGCGGCACAGATACGCAGTATTTT	-	-	TRBV5-1	TRBJ2-3
CASSLSLAGEYEQYF	TGTGCCAGCAGTTTATCACTAGCGGGGGAATACGAGCAGTACTTC	-	TRBD2	TRBV27	TRBJ2-7
CSVGALLSSYNEQFF	TGCAGCGTTGGGGCGTTACTGAGCTCCTACAATGAGCAGTTCTTC	-	-	TRBV29-1	TRBJ2-1
CASSHLQGTNYGYTF	TGTGCCAGCAGCCATCTACAGGGAACCAACTATGGCTACACCTTC	-	-	TRBV9	TRBJ1-2
CASSIVSGQGARQPQHF	TGTGCCAGTAGTATCGTCAGTGGACAGGGGGCACGGCAGCCCCAGCATTTT	-	TRBD1	TRBV19	TRBJ1-5
CASSPDRRNIQYF	TGTGCCAGTAGTCCGGACAGGCGAAACATTCAGTACTTC	-	TRBD1	TRBV19	TRBJ2-4
CASSDSGTSGGDEQFF	TGTGCCAGCAGTGACTCTGGGACTAGCGGGGGGGATGAGCAGTTCTTC	-	TRBD2	TRBV6-4	TRBJ2-1
CASSMGQGALNYGYTF	TGTGCCAGTAGTATGGGACAGGGGGCGTTAAACTATGGCTACACCTTC	-	TRBD1	TRBV19	TRBJ1-2
CASSYTGQLYEQYF	TGTGCCAGCAGTTACACGGGACAGCTCTACGAGCAGTACTTC	-	TRBD1	TRBV6-5	TRBJ2-7
CASSFRWTGNQPQHF	TGTGCCAGCAGTTTCCGATGGACAGGCAATCAGCCCCAGCATTTT	-	-	TRBV6-5	TRBJ1-5
CASRSGRHLTGEQYF	TGTGCCAGCAGGTCCGGCCGACACCTTACCGGCGAGCAGTACTTC	-	-	TRBV6-5	TRBJ2-7
CASSPPGQGTYEQYF	TGTGCCAGCTCACCACCGGGACAGGGTACCTACGAGCAGTACTTC	-	TRBD1	TRBV18	TRBJ2-7
CASSQNRPGGREYF	TGCGCCAGCAGTCAAAACAGGCCGGGGGGGAGGGAGTACTTC	once	TRBD2	TRBV23-1	TRBJ2-7
CASSLGGAGGIYNEQFF	TGTGCCAGCAGCTTAGGGGGAGCGGGAGGGATCTACAATGAGCAGTTCTTC	-	TRBD2	TRBV7-3	TRBJ2-1
CASSERPYNEQFF	TGTGCCAGCAGCGAGCGCCCGTACAATGAGCAGTTCTTC	-	-	TRBV9	TRBJ2-1
CASFSGERSNTGELFF	TGTGCCAGTTTTTCCGGTGAGAGATCGAACACCGGGGAGCTGTTTTTT	-	-	TRBV5-5	TRBJ2-2
CASESGTPEAFF	TGTGCCAGCGAATCTGGGACACCAGAAGCTTTCTTT	-	-	TRBV5-4	TRBJ1-1
CASSPLGVLGRYNSPLHF	TGTGCCAGCAGCCCACTCGGTGTTCTAGGCAGATATAATTCACCCCTCCACTTT	-	-	TRBV7-8	TRBJ1-6
CASSDGSGQVFAEGTEAFF	TGTGCCAGCAGTGATGGTTCGGGACAGGTATTCGCTGAGGGCACTGAAGCTTTCTTT	-	TRBD1	TRBV2	TRBJ1-1
CASSYSGVNTGELFF	TGTGCCAGCAGTTACAGCGGAGTGAACACCGGGGAGCTGTTTTTT	-	-	TRBV6-5	TRBJ2-2
CASSSRGSGRYNEQFF	TGCGCCAGCAGCTCCCGGGGGAGCGGCAGATACAATGAGCAGTTCTTC	-	-	TRBV5-1	TRBJ2-1
CASSRAEATNEKLFF	TGTGCCAGCAGTAGGGCGGAGGCAACTAATGAAAAACTGTTTTTT	-	-	TRBV6-5	TRBJ1-4
CASSHGQILKANYGYTF	TGTGCCAGCTCCCACGGACAGATACTCAAAGCTAACTATGGCTACACCTTC	-	-	TRBV18	TRBJ1-2
CASSQVSSSSGANVLTF	TGCGCCAGCAGCCAAGTATCTAGCAGCTCTGGGGCCAACGTCCTGACTTTC	-	-	TRBV4-3	TRBJ2-6
CASSFTGDSFNEQFF	TGTGCCAGCAGCTTCACCGGGGATAGCTTCAATGAGCAGTTCTTC	-	-	TRBV7-3	TRBJ2-1
CASSLLSGQVPAEAFF	TGTGCCAGCAGCTTGTTGTCGGGACAGGTCCCGGCTGAAGCTTTCTTT	-	TRBD1	TRBV5-4	TRBJ1-1
CASSQTLDSSYEQYF	TGCGCCAGCAGCCAAACCTTGGACAGCTCCTACGAGCAGTACTTC	-	-	TRBV4-3	TRBJ2-7
CAWSGLYNSPLHF	TGTGCCTGGAGTGGGCTCTATAATTCACCCCTCCACTTT	-	-	TRBV30	TRBJ1-6
CAWGQGRRSPLHF	TGTGCCTGGGGACAGGGCAGGCGATCACCCCTCCACTTT	few	TRBD1	TRBV30	TRBJ1-6
CASSISIRQGATGELFF	TGTGCCAGCAGTATTTCTATTCGACAGGGGGCGACCGGGGAGCTGTTTTTT	-	TRBD1	TRBV7-2	TRBJ2-2
CASSQARRINEKLFF	TGTGCCAGCAGCCAAGCCAGGAGGATTAATGAAAAACTGTTTTTT	-	-	TRBV14	TRBJ1-4
CASSAMDRGGKTQYF	TGTGCCAGCAGCGCCATGGACAGGGGAGGGAAGACCCAGTACTTC	-	TRBD1	TRBV6-5	TRBJ2-5
CASSLQGNQPQHF	TGTGCCAGCAGCTTACAGGGGAATCAGCCCCAGCATTTT	-	TRBD1	TRBV5-6	TRBJ1-5
CASSQDRSTVVAFF	TGCGCCAGCAGCCAAGATCGTAGTACGGTGGTAGCTTTCTTT	-	-	TRBV4-3	TRBJ1-1
CASSPRDYYGYTF	TGTGCCAGCAGCCCCAGGGACTACTATGGCTACACCTTC	-	-	TRBV2	TRBJ1-2
CASSWDRGRRVITEAFF	TGTGCCAGCAGCTGGGACAGGGGGCGGCGTGTTATAACTGAAGCTTTCTTT	-	TRBD1	TRBV7-9	TRBJ1-1
CASSPPRGFFSGANVLTF	TGTGCCAGCTCACCACCCCGGGGGTTCTTCTCTGGGGCCAACGTCCTGACTTTC	-	-	TRBV18	TRBJ2-6